These T cell receptor beta chains were read from a single sample in a study of shared clonotypes between healthy human individuals. TCRdb's copy holds only in-frame clones and misses some; the assay was immunoSEQ multiplex PCR. The sample has roughly 2.5 million clones; just over 90% are singletons. The sample taken for sequencing was naive CD4+ T cells sorted from blood. These receptors all come from a man between 18 and 35 years old in good health. Each CDR3 is given with its conserved first and last residue. D genes are given only for firm matches. Size values are once, few and many counts, or a class for expanded clones, and some rows have none.

V gene: TRBV6-5
J gene: TRBJ2-1
D gene: TRBD2
clone size: .
CDR3 DNA: TGTGCCAGCAGTAGGACTAGCGTCAATGAGCAGTTCTTC
CDR3 protein: CASSRTSVNEQFF

V gene: TRBV19
J gene: TRBJ1-2
D gene: TRBD1
clone size: .
CDR3 DNA: TGTGCCAGTCGCCCGACAGGGGACGACTATGGCTACACCTTC
CDR3 protein: CASRPTGDDYGYTF

V gene: TRBV27
J gene: TRBJ2-1
D gene: .
clone size: .
CDR3 DNA: TGTGCCAGCTCGCAGGGGCACGGAACCTACAATGAGCAGTTCTTC
CDR3 protein: CASSQGHGTYNEQFF

V gene: TRBV6-5
J gene: TRBJ2-5
D gene: .
clone size: .
CDR3 DNA: TGTGCCAGCAGCCACCGCCAAGGGGTTAAAGAGACCCAGTACTTC
CDR3 protein: CASSHRQGVKETQYF

V gene: TRBV11-2
J gene: TRBJ2-4
D gene: .
clone size: .
CDR3 DNA: TGTGCCAGCAGCCCGGGATTATCTCAGTACTTC
CDR3 protein: CASSPGLSQYF

V gene: TRBV7-9
J gene: TRBJ2-4
D gene: .
clone size: .
CDR3 DNA: TGTGCCAGCAGCTTAGTACAGGGAATAGCCAAAAACATTCAGTACTTC
CDR3 protein: CASSLVQGIAKNIQYF

V gene: TRBV1
J gene: TRBJ2-3
D gene: .
clone size: .
CDR3 DNA: TGCACCAGCAGCCGGAAAGGCAGCGCAATATGTGGCACAGATACGCAGTATTTT
CDR3 protein: CTSSRKGSAICGTDTQYF

V gene: TRBV27
J gene: TRBJ2-7
D gene: .
clone size: .
CDR3 DNA: TGTGCCAGCAGTTCGGTCTTCGGCTACGAGCAGTACTTC
CDR3 protein: CASSSVFGYEQYF

V gene: TRBV19
J gene: TRBJ1-5
D gene: .
clone size: .
CDR3 DNA: TGTGCCAGTAGTGTGGTTAGCAATCAGCCCCAGCATTTT
CDR3 protein: CASSVVSNQPQHF

V gene: TRBV6-5
J gene: TRBJ1-3
D gene: .
clone size: .
CDR3 DNA: TGTGCCAGCAGTTACGGTCCTACTGGAAACACCATATATTTT
CDR3 protein: CASSYGPTGNTIYF

V gene: TRBV7-2
J gene: TRBJ2-1
D gene: .
clone size: .
CDR3 DNA: TGTGCCAGCAGCTTAGCGCAGGGGGGAGGTCACTACAATGAGCAGTTCTTC
CDR3 protein: CASSLAQGGGHYNEQFF

V gene: TRBV5-1
J gene: TRBJ2-5
D gene: TRBD1
clone size: .
CDR3 DNA: TGCGCCAGCAGCGCGACAGGGGGCAGAGAGACCCAGTACTTC
CDR3 protein: CASSATGGRETQYF

V gene: TRBV7-6
J gene: TRBJ1-4
D gene: .
clone size: .
CDR3 DNA: TGTGCCAGCAGCTTAGCGGGACAAGGAGAGGGTACTAATGAAAAACTGTTTTTT
CDR3 protein: CASSLAGQGEGTNEKLFF

V gene: TRBV7-8
J gene: TRBJ1-5
D gene: TRBD1
clone size: once
CDR3 DNA: TGTGCCAGCAGTCTCCAGGACAGGGCTAGCAATCAGCCCCAGCATTTT
CDR3 protein: CASSLQDRASNQPQHF

V gene: TRBV2
J gene: TRBJ1-5
D gene: .
clone size: .
CDR3 DNA: TGTGCCAGCAGTGACACGGGGGCAGATCAGCCCCAGCATTTT
CDR3 protein: CASSDTGADQPQHF

V gene: TRBV7-9
J gene: TRBJ2-5
D gene: .
clone size: .
CDR3 DNA: TGTGCCATCCCTGGGGGGAGTGGGGAGACCCAGTACTTC
CDR3 protein: CAIPGGSGETQYF

V gene: TRBV30
J gene: TRBJ1-5
D gene: .
clone size: .
CDR3 DNA: TGTGCCTGGAACCAGGGTCAACCAAATCAGCCCCAGCATTTT
CDR3 protein: CAWNQGQPNQPQHF

V gene: TRBV2
J gene: TRBJ1-4
D gene: TRBD1
clone size: .
CDR3 DNA: TGTGCCAGCAGTCGAAACGACAGGGGAGGTGAAAAACTGTTTTTT
CDR3 protein: CASSRNDRGGEKLFF

V gene: TRBV10-2
J gene: TRBJ1-5
D gene: .
clone size: .
CDR3 DNA: TGCGCCAGCAGTGAAGGGGCAGGGAATCAGCCCCAGCATTTT
CDR3 protein: CASSEGAGNQPQHF

V gene: TRBV6-5
J gene: TRBJ2-5
D gene: TRBD2
clone size: .
CDR3 DNA: TGTGCCAGCAGTTACAGCGGGGGGCGGAAGACCCAGTACTTC
CDR3 protein: CASSYSGGRKTQYF

V gene: TRBV28
J gene: TRBJ2-6
D gene: .
clone size: .
CDR3 DNA: TGTGCCAGCAGTTCCGGGAGTGCTGGGGCCAACGTCCTGACTTTC
CDR3 protein: CASSSGSAGANVLTF

V gene: TRBV19
J gene: TRBJ2-3
D gene: .
clone size: .
CDR3 DNA: TGTGCCAGTAGTCGACAGGGAGGAGATACGCAGTATTTT
CDR3 protein: CASSRQGGDTQYF

V gene: TRBV6-5
J gene: TRBJ1-3
D gene: TRBD1
clone size: .
CDR3 DNA: TGTGCCAGCAGTTACTCGGGACAGGGTGGAAACACCATATATTTT
CDR3 protein: CASSYSGQGGNTIYF

V gene: TRBV9
J gene: TRBJ2-1
D gene: .
clone size: once
CDR3 DNA: TGTGCCAGCAGCGTTGGAGCGGCTATAACCTACAATGAGCAGTTCTTC
CDR3 protein: CASSVGAAITYNEQFF

V gene: TRBV30
J gene: TRBJ1-5
D gene: TRBD1
clone size: few
CDR3 DNA: TGTGCCTGGGGGACAGGGGGCAATCAGCCCCAGCATTTT
CDR3 protein: CAWGTGGNQPQHF

V gene: TRBV15
J gene: TRBJ1-4
D gene: .
clone size: once
CDR3 DNA: TGTGCCACCAGCAGAGATCGGGTAGCCGAAAAACTGTTTTTT
CDR3 protein: CATSRDRVAEKLFF

V gene: TRBV4-1
J gene: TRBJ1-3
D gene: TRBD1
clone size: .
CDR3 DNA: TGCGCCAGCAGCCAAGATCCACAGGGGGCTGCAGGAAACACCATATATTTT
CDR3 protein: CASSQDPQGAAGNTIYF

V gene: TRBV6-6
J gene: TRBJ1-3
D gene: .
clone size: few
CDR3 DNA: TGTGCCAGCAGTTACGGTACCTCTGGAAACACCATATATTTT
CDR3 protein: CASSYGTSGNTIYF

V gene: TRBV5-4
J gene: TRBJ2-3
D gene: .
clone size: .
CDR3 DNA: TGTGCCAGCAGCTTGGAGGGCCGGATAGATACGCAGTATTTT
CDR3 protein: CASSLEGRIDTQYF

V gene: TRBV10-1
J gene: TRBJ2-1
D gene: .
clone size: .
CDR3 DNA: TGCGCCAGCAGTGAATACGGCGGCGGGATTAGCGCCCAGTTCTTC
CDR3 protein: CASSEYGGGISAQFF